A single sample gave rise to the 15 T cell receptor beta chains below, sequenced in a study of T cell changes during pregnancy in multiple sclerosis. The repertoire was sequenced with immunoSEQ multiplex PCR; TCRdb's copy has only in-frame clones and lacks some. The repertoire holds 50,000 to 65,000 clones, with roughly 92% as singletons. This specimen was CD8+ T cells from peripheral blood mononuclear cells, taken in the second trimester of pregnancy. These TCRs come from a female donor with multiple sclerosis, enrolled in a pregnancy study.

The chain combines TRBV12-2 with TRBJ1-2; TRBD1, the table's D call, was not compared with the DNA. TRBV12-2 is shown as a pseudogene. The CDR3 has 19 residues. CDR3 DNA sequence: TGTGCAAGTCGCTGTAATCGGGGGGACAGGGATTATGTAGGCTATGGCTACACCTTC. Protein: CASRCNRGDRDYVGYGYTF.

This chain connects TRBV5-6 to TRBJ1-1; 9 positions match TRBD1. The CDR3 extends over 14 amino acids. CDR1 is SGHDT, CDR2 YYEEEE, per germline. V trimming: 4 bases; J trimming: 3 bases; junction bases outside the gene matches: 4. CDR3 sequence reads: CASSPGTGYTEAFF. Here the CDR3 DNA reads TGTGCCAGCAGCCCCGGGACAGGGTACACTGAAGCTTTCTTT.

The J gene is TRBJ2-1, the V gene TRBV19, with D perhaps matching TRBD2 (5 bases). The germline gives CDR1 LNHDA, CDR2 SQIVND (reference sequence). Trimming took 6 bases from V and 3 from J, leaving 15 bases between them. The CDR3 consists of 15 residues. The DNA for the CDR3 is TGTGCCAGTAGCTCCGGGATAGGTCTCTACAATGAGCAGTTCTTC. Residues: CASSSGIGLYNEQFF.

The chain links TRBV29-1 to TRBJ2-1, with TRBD2 identical over 7 bases. This CDR3 comprises 16 residues. Germline V gives CDR1 SQVTM, CDR2 ANQGSEA. The ends lost 0 bases at V and 4 bases at J; junction bases unmatched: 9. The CDR3 DNA sequence: TGCAGCGTTGAAGACTCTAGCGGAGGCGGGTACAATGAGCAGTTCTTC. Its translation: CSVEDSSGGGYNEQFF.

The V call is TRBV15, the J call TRBJ2-4, with D tentatively TRBD1 (6 bases). Germline assignment: CDR1 LNHNV and CDR2 YYDKDF (reference sequence). V lost 6 bases, J lost 0 bases, and 12 bases lay in between. There are 15 residues in the CDR3. This chain's CDR3 is CATRSQGRAKNIQYF. CDR3 nucleotide sequence: TGTGCCACCAGATCCCAGGGGAGAGCCAAAAACATTCAGTACTTC.

The CDR3 DNA reads as TGCGCCAGCAGCTTGGAGGGGTATGGCTACACCTTC. Its translation: CASSLEGYGYTF. This chain connects TRBV5-1 to TRBJ1-2; D is perhaps TRBD1 (5 bases). The CDR3 covers 12 residues. V lost 0 bases and J lost 5, with 5 bases in between. Germline assignment: CDR1 SGHRS and CDR2 YFSETQ.

The V gene is TRBV5-3, the J gene TRBJ1-4, with unresolved D. TRBV5-3 has ORF status, its function being uncertain. V shed 4 bases and J shed 4 bases, with 17 bases lying between them. The CDR3 loop spans 16 amino acids. In DNA, the CDR3 is TGTGCCAGAAGCCAAACCTCACCAGGTGATAATGAAAAACTGTTTTTT. This sequence encodes CARSQTSPGDNEKLFF.

The rearrangement joins TRBV28 to TRBJ1-5; a possible D gene is TRBD1 (5 bases). CDR3 size: 14 residues. Trimming took 8 bases from V and 11 from J, leaving 22 bases between them. Germline V gene lookup returns CDR1 MDHEN and CDR2 SYDVKM. The CDR3 sequence: CASRGTPSQGAQHF. CDR3 sequence (DNA): TGTGCCAGCCGCGGGACGCCGAGCCAAGGGGCCCAGCATTTT.

The rearrangement joins TRBV5-1 to TRBJ2-3; D perhaps matches TRBD1 (6 bases). CDR1 is SGHRS and CDR2 is YFSETQ in the germline V gene. The CDR3 runs to 16 residues. V lost 0 bases and J lost 3, with 14 bases in between. The CDR3 bases are TGCGCCAGCAGCTTGGATCATGCAGGGGTAACAGATACGCAGTATTTT. Protein sequence: CASSLDHAGVTDTQYF.

This sequence joins TRBV5-5 and TRBJ1-5; tentative D call: TRBD1 (6 bases). This CDR3 comprises 13 residues. Trimming removed 2 bases from V and 9 bases from J, with 12 bases in between. CDR1 and CDR2 (germline): SGHKS, YYEKEE (reference sequence). This CDR3 reads CASSFRGLGPQHF. CDR3 in DNA: TGTGCCAGCAGCTTCAGGGGTTTGGGGCCCCAGCATTTT.

The chain is built from TRBV9 and TRBJ2-1; 7 nucleotides agree with TRBD1. Germline trimming cut 0 bases from V and 2 bases from J; bases unmatched to any gene: 5. The length of the CDR3 is 16 residues. Germline V gene sequence: CDR1 SGDLS, CDR2 YYNGEE. The CDR3 spells CASSVEGDRPYNEQFF. CDR3 nucleotide sequence: TGTGCCAGCAGCGTAGAGGGGGACAGACCCTACAATGAGCAGTTCTTC.

The chain employs TRBV7-9 and TRBJ2-5, with 13 bases identical to TRBD2. The CDR3 covers 15 residues. The V and J ends lost 5 bases and 4 bases, in that order; junction bases with no gene match: 4. Germline values: CDR1 SEHNR, CDR2 FQNEAQ (reference sequence). CDR3 in amino acids: CASSPWTSGRETQYF. The CDR3 coding sequence is TGTGCCAGCAGCCCGTGGACTAGCGGGAGAGAGACCCAGTACTTC.

In this sample, this clone turned up a few times. Other nucleotide sequences in the sample specify the same CDR3. The chain couples TRBV19 to TRBJ1-1; D is unclear. The V and J ends lost 1 base and 4 bases respectively, with 10 bases between them. The CDR3 loop spans 14 amino acids. CDR1 and CDR2 from the germline V gene are LNHDA and SQIVND (reference sequence). This CDR3 is CASSIGGSGTEAFF. The CDR3 DNA follows: TGTGCCAGTAGTATAGGAGGGTCGGGCACTGAAGCTTTCTTT.

This clone appeared once. The chain combines TRBV27 with TRBJ2-7; 10 bases are shared with TRBD2. The germline gives CDR1 MNHEY, CDR2 SMNVEV (reference sequence). This CDR3 contains 15 residues. V was pared by 5 bases and J by 0 bases, with 4 bases of the junction left unmatched. CDR3 protein: CASSPSGSISYEQYF. CDR3 nucleotides: TGTGCCAGCAGTCCTAGCGGGAGCATCTCCTACGAGCAGTACTTC.

V gene TRBV18 combines with J gene TRBJ2-2; D perhaps matches TRBD1 (6 bases). V lost 0 bases and J 6 bases, leaving 20 bases between the germline ends. There are 18 residues in the CDR3. Germline CDR1 is KGHSH and CDR2 is LQKENI. CDR3 bases: TGTGCCAGCTCACCACCGAATACCAGGGGCTTCTATGCCGGGGAGCTGTTTTTT. Translation gives CASSPPNTRGFYAGELFF.